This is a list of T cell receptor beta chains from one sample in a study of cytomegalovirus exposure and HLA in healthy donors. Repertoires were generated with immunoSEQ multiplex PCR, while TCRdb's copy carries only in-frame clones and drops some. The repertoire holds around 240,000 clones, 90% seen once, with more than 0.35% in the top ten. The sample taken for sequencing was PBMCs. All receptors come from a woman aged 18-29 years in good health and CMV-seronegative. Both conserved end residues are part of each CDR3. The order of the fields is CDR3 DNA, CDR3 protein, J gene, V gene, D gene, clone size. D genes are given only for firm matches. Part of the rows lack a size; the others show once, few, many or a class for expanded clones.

TGCGCCAGCAGCCAAGGGGCAGAGGGCTATGGCTACACCTTC CASSQGAEGYGYTF TRBJ1-2 TRBV4-1 NA NA
TGCGCCAGCAGCTTGGGTCGCGGGGGTATACTCACAGATACGCAGTATTTT CASSLGRGGILTDTQYF TRBJ2-3 TRBV5-1 TRBD2 once
TGTGCCAGCAGCTTAGGCGCGGGACAGTACGCTGGCTACACCTTC CASSLGAGQYAGYTF TRBJ1-2 TRBV7-6 TRBD1 few
TGTGCCAGTAGTATCGGGATAGGCGCCATGAACACTGAAGCTTTCTTT CASSIGIGAMNTEAFF TRBJ1-1 TRBV19 NA NA
TGTGCCAGCGGGTCAGGGGTTTCACCCCTCCACTTT CASGSGVSPLHF TRBJ1-6 TRBV6-1 NA few
TGTGCCAGCAGCCTGAACAGGGGGGGGTCTTCACCCCTCCACTTT CASSLNRGGSSPLHF TRBJ1-6 TRBV6-5 TRBD1 NA
TGTGCCAGCAGTTCCGGACAGAAGAACGAGCAGTACTTC CASSSGQKNEQYF TRBJ2-7 TRBV28 NA NA
TGCGCCAGCAGCTTGTTCGGGACAGGGGCCTCTGGAAACACCATATATTTT CASSLFGTGASGNTIYF TRBJ1-3 TRBV5-1 TRBD1 NA
TGTGCCAGCAGTCTTTGGACAGGAGGGTACGAGCAGTACTTC CASSLWTGGYEQYF TRBJ2-7 TRBV27 NA NA
TGTGCCAGCAGCTTCACGGGGATACCCACAGATACGCAGTATTTT CASSFTGIPTDTQYF TRBJ2-3 TRBV7-9 NA once
TGTGCCAGCAGTTTATTTGGAACAGGCGGCACCGGGGAGCTGTTTTTT CASSLFGTGGTGELFF TRBJ2-2 TRBV28 NA once
TGTGCCAGCAGGAGGGTCGTTAATGAAAAACTGTTTTTT CASRRVVNEKLFF TRBJ1-4 TRBV6-6 NA NA
TGTGCCAGCAGCCTTCGCAGGGACCAAGAGACCCAGTACTTC CASSLRRDQETQYF TRBJ2-5 TRBV5-4 NA once
TGTGCCAGCAGTCTTTGGACAGCGAGGGACACTGAAGCTTTCTTT CASSLWTARDTEAFF TRBJ1-1 TRBV28 NA NA
TGTGCCAGCAGTTACTCGACAGGGTATTCACCCCTCCACTTT CASSYSTGYSPLHF TRBJ1-6 TRBV6-5 TRBD1 NA
TGTGCCAGTAGTTGGACACGTCACGGGGAGCTGTTTTTT CASSWTRHGELFF TRBJ2-2 TRBV19 NA NA
TGTGCCAGCAGCTTATCCAGCGGGGGGGCCATTGGTGAGCAGTTCTTC CASSLSSGGAIGEQFF TRBJ2-1 TRBV7-6 TRBD2 NA
TGTGCCAGCAGCTTAGGGGACAGCAGTAATGAAAAACTGTTTTTT CASSLGDSSNEKLFF TRBJ1-4 TRBV7-9 TRBD1 NA
TGTGCCAGCAGCTACAGTCAGGGATCCGACACTGAAGCTTTCTTT CASSYSQGSDTEAFF TRBJ1-1 TRBV7-2 NA NA
TGCGCCAGCAGCCAGACCTCCGGGACAGGGGGCTACGAGCAGTACTTC CASSQTSGTGGYEQYF TRBJ2-7 TRBV4-1 TRBD1 few
TGTGCCAGCAGCTTAGCCTCCATTAATCCCCGGACAGGGGGTGGCTACACCTTC CASSLASINPRTGGGYTF TRBJ1-2 TRBV7-2 TRBD1 NA
TGTGCCAGCAGTTCTTCAAGGGACAGGGGCTACAATTCACCCCTCCACTTT CASSSSRDRGYNSPLHF TRBJ1-6 TRBV28 TRBD1 NA
TGTGCCAGCAGCAAACAGATAAATCAGCCCCAGCATTTT CASSKQINQPQHF TRBJ1-5 TRBV7-2 NA NA
TGTGCCAGCAGTGACACGGGGATCCGAGGCTACACCTTC CASSDTGIRGYTF TRBJ1-2 TRBV6-4 NA NA
TGTGCCAGCAGCTTTTCCCCAACTAGCGGGGCGCTGAACACCGGGGAGCTGTTTTTT CASSFSPTSGALNTGELFF TRBJ2-2 TRBV7-2 TRBD2 NA
TGTGCCAGCAGTCTACCCGACAGGGACAGGGCGTATTTT CASSLPDRDRAYF TRBJ1-5 TRBV28 TRBD1 few
TGTGCCAGCAGTGATCTCGGAGTCTCCACAGATACGCAGTATTTT CASSDLGVSTDTQYF TRBJ2-3 TRBV6-4 NA NA
TGTGCCAGCAGCGTCAACCCCACAGGGAACGATGAGCAGTTCTTC CASSVNPTGNDEQFF TRBJ2-1 TRBV9 NA NA
TGTGCCAGCAGCGATGGGGCAGGGGAAACTGAAGCTTTCTTT CASSDGAGETEAFF TRBJ1-1 TRBV9 NA NA
TGTGCCAGCAGTCCCCCAGGGCAACCCTACGAGCAGTACTTC CASSPPGQPYEQYF TRBJ2-7 TRBV2 NA once
TGTGCCAGCAGCGATCCGGAAACTATATACAATGAGCAGTTCTTC CASSDPETIYNEQFF TRBJ2-1 TRBV27 NA NA
TGTGCCAGCAGTCCTTCCCTGGCGGGGGGATGGGGTGAGACCCAGTACTTC CASSPSLAGGWGETQYF TRBJ2-5 TRBV28 TRBD2 once
TGTGCCAGCAGTACGGGACAGTTTGGCTACACCTTC CASSTGQFGYTF TRBJ1-2 TRBV27 TRBD1 NA
TGCGCCAGCAGCCAAGGGACTAGCGCGGACCTTAGCACAGATACGCAGTATTTT CASSQGTSADLSTDTQYF TRBJ2-3 TRBV4-3 TRBD2 NA
TGTGCCAGCAGCTTAGTGGCGAACACTGAAGCTTTCTTT CASSLVANTEAFF TRBJ1-1 TRBV7-2 NA NA
TGTGCCAGCAGTCCCGGACAGGGCTACGAGCAGTACTTC CASSPGQGYEQYF TRBJ2-7 TRBV27 TRBD1 NA
TGCGCCAGCAGCCAAGTCCCCCCGAGCGGGGGGGCATTAGATACGCAGTATTTT CASSQVPPSGGALDTQYF TRBJ2-3 TRBV4-1 TRBD2 once
TGTGCCAGCAGCGTGGCGGGGGACACTGAAGCTTTCTTT CASSVAGDTEAFF TRBJ1-1 TRBV9 NA NA
TGTGCCAGCAGTTTAAGTCCGGGACTAGCAGGTAATGAGCAGTTCTTC CASSLSPGLAGNEQFF TRBJ2-1 TRBV7-9 TRBD2 NA
TGTGCCAGTAGTCCCGGACTAGCGGGGGGGCCCTACGAGCAGTACTTC CASSPGLAGGPYEQYF TRBJ2-7 TRBV19 TRBD2 NA
TGTGCCAGCAGCGAATACCGGGACAGGGGGCGCGTGGACTATGGCTACACCTTC CASSEYRDRGRVDYGYTF TRBJ1-2 TRBV28 TRBD1 once
TGTGCCAGCAGCTTATTTGCGGCAGGGGCCGATACGCAGTATTTT CASSLFAAGADTQYF TRBJ2-3 TRBV7-9 NA once
TGTGCCAGTGAGACGGGACTAGCTGACAATGAGCAGTTCTTC CASETGLADNEQFF TRBJ2-1 TRBV6-5 TRBD2 NA
TGTGCCAGCAGCTGGGGACTGGGGAACACTGAAGCTTTCTTT CASSWGLGNTEAFF TRBJ1-1 TRBV7-2 NA NA
TGCGCCAGCAGCCTTGGTAGTACAACTAATGAAAAACTGTTTTTT CASSLGSTTNEKLFF TRBJ1-4 TRBV4-3 NA NA
TGCGCCAGCAGCCAAGGTACGGAGGGGCCCAACTATGGCTACACCTTC CASSQGTEGPNYGYTF TRBJ1-2 TRBV4-3 NA NA
TGCGCCAGCAGCTACGGGGGGACAGGGAAGTACGAGACCCAGTACTTC CASSYGGTGKYETQYF TRBJ2-5 TRBV5-1 TRBD1 once
TGTGCCAGCAGTCCCCCTAGCGGGGGCTACAATGAGCAGTTCTTC CASSPPSGGYNEQFF TRBJ2-1 TRBV28 TRBD2 NA
TGCAGCTTTTCAGACTACAATGAGCAGTTCTTC CSFSDYNEQFF TRBJ2-1 TRBV29-1 NA NA
TGTGCCAGCAGTACAGGGGGCGCAGTCACTGAAGCTTTCTTT CASSTGGAVTEAFF TRBJ1-1 TRBV6-6 TRBD1 NA
TGTGCCAGCAGTCCTGGACAGGGAGCCTATAATTCACCCCTCCACTTT CASSPGQGAYNSPLHF TRBJ1-6 TRBV6-6 TRBD1 NA
TGTGCCACCAGCAGTTCGCCAGGGGGTGACTATGGCTACACCTTC CATSSSPGGDYGYTF TRBJ1-2 TRBV15 TRBD1 NA
TGTGCCAGCAGCGTACAGGGTAAGAGCACCTTC CASSVQGKSTF TRBJ1-2 TRBV6-1 NA NA
TGTGCCAGCAGCGTATTCGGGACTAGCGATAACGGGGAGCTGTTTTTT CASSVFGTSDNGELFF TRBJ2-2 TRBV9 TRBD2 NA
TGTGCCAGCAGCGCCGGGGAGTACGGCACTGAAGCTTTCTTT CASSAGEYGTEAFF TRBJ1-1 TRBV28 NA NA
TGTGCCAGCAGCTTGGCGGCGACAGGGGCTGGTGAGACCCAGTACTTC CASSLAATGAGETQYF TRBJ2-5 TRBV5-6 TRBD1 NA